Listed below are T cell receptor beta chains from one sample, sequenced in a study of OX40 agonist ivuxolimab in advanced cancers. Some clones are missing from TCRdb's copy, which holds only in-frame ones; the method was immunoSEQ multiplex PCR. Of roughly 20,000 clones listed, 70% to 90% were seen once; the top ten hold around 16%. The sample here was CD4+ or CD8+ T cells sorted from blood, taken in a trial of the OX40 agonist ivuxolimab. The receptors stem from an adult with an advanced solid tumor such as melanoma, head and neck, liver or kidney cancer. Both conserved end residues are part of each CDR3. The D gene is left open where the match is weak. Size tells how often a clone was seen (once, few, many) or the class of an expanded clone, and some rows leave it out.

D gene: -
V gene: TRBV4-3
clone size: -
J gene: TRBJ2-3
CDR3 DNA: TGCGCCAGCAGCCAAGATCCTGTGGGTTCCACAGATACGCAGTATTTT
CDR3 protein: CASSQDPVGSTDTQYF

D gene: TRBD2
V gene: TRBV9
clone size: -
J gene: TRBJ2-5
CDR3 DNA: TGTGCCAGCAGCGTTTCGACGGGACTACAGGAGACCCAGTACTTC
CDR3 protein: CASSVSTGLQETQYF

D gene: -
V gene: TRBV11-2
clone size: -
J gene: TRBJ2-5
CDR3 DNA: TGTGCCAGCAGCTTAGCAGGGACCAATTTCCAAGAGACCCAGTACTTC
CDR3 protein: CASSLAGTNFQETQYF

D gene: -
V gene: TRBV5-1
clone size: -
J gene: TRBJ2-3
CDR3 DNA: TGCGCCAGCTTGTTACAGGACCCTAGCACAGATACGCAGTATTTT
CDR3 protein: CASLLQDPSTDTQYF

D gene: TRBD1
V gene: TRBV4-3
clone size: -
J gene: TRBJ1-6
CDR3 DNA: TGCGCCAGCAGCCCGGGGACAGGGGGACTGGTTGATTCACCCCTCCACTTT
CDR3 protein: CASSPGTGGLVDSPLHF

D gene: TRBD2
V gene: TRBV27
clone size: once
J gene: TRBJ2-7
CDR3 DNA: TGTGCCAGCAGAAAACTAGCGGCCCTTTCCTACGAGCAGTACTTC
CDR3 protein: CASRKLAALSYEQYF

D gene: -
V gene: TRBV30
clone size: once
J gene: TRBJ2-3
CDR3 DNA: TGTGCCTGGAGTTCGGGACTGTCTCTAGATACGCAGTATTTT
CDR3 protein: CAWSSGLSLDTQYF

D gene: -
V gene: TRBV7-9
clone size: -
J gene: TRBJ1-5
CDR3 DNA: TGTGCCAGCAGCTTAGGGGCAGGGGAGTATCAGCCCCAGCATTTT
CDR3 protein: CASSLGAGEYQPQHF

D gene: TRBD1
V gene: TRBV4-2
clone size: -
J gene: TRBJ2-7
CDR3 DNA: TGTGCCAGCAGCACGATGGACAGGGGCCCTTCCTACGAGCAGTACTTC
CDR3 protein: CASSTMDRGPSYEQYF

D gene: -
V gene: TRBV6-6
clone size: -
J gene: TRBJ1-2
CDR3 DNA: TGTGCCAGCATCGACGGGACTCCCCATGGCTACACCTTC
CDR3 protein: CASIDGTPHGYTF

D gene: TRBD2
V gene: TRBV6-5
clone size: medium-sized
J gene: TRBJ2-1
CDR3 DNA: TGTGCCAGCGGACTAGCGGGGCCCAATGAGCAGTTCTTC
CDR3 protein: CASGLAGPNEQFF

D gene: TRBD1
V gene: TRBV5-6
clone size: few
J gene: TRBJ1-1
CDR3 DNA: TGTGCCAGCAGCTGGGGACAGGGGCTCACTGAAGCTTTCTTT
CDR3 protein: CASSWGQGLTEAFF

D gene: TRBD1
V gene: TRBV28
clone size: -
J gene: TRBJ2-7
CDR3 DNA: TGTGCCAGCAGTGCACAGGACAGGGCGAGCTCCTACGAGCAGTACTTC
CDR3 protein: CASSAQDRASSYEQYF

D gene: TRBD1
V gene: TRBV4-1
clone size: -
J gene: TRBJ2-1
CDR3 DNA: TGCGCCAGCAGCCAACAGACAGGGTTCTACAATGAGCAGTTCTTC
CDR3 protein: CASSQQTGFYNEQFF

D gene: -
V gene: TRBV5-1
clone size: -
J gene: TRBJ1-6
CDR3 DNA: TGCGCCAGCAGCTACGGGACTGAAGGTTCACCCCTCCACTTT
CDR3 protein: CASSYGTEGSPLHF

D gene: -
V gene: TRBV19
clone size: -
J gene: TRBJ2-1
CDR3 DNA: TGTGCCAGTAGTATACGGACACACAATGAGCAGTTCTTC
CDR3 protein: CASSIRTHNEQFF

D gene: -
V gene: TRBV5-4
clone size: -
J gene: TRBJ2-2
CDR3 DNA: TGTGCCAGCAGCACCCCCGGGCCCCACACCGGGGAGCTGTTTTTT
CDR3 protein: CASSTPGPHTGELFF

D gene: TRBD2
V gene: TRBV7-6
clone size: -
J gene: TRBJ2-3
CDR3 DNA: TGTGCCAGCAGCTTAGAGAGGCTAGCGGGAGTCACAGATACGCAGTATTTT
CDR3 protein: CASSLERLAGVTDTQYF

D gene: TRBD1
V gene: TRBV4-3
clone size: -
J gene: TRBJ2-7
CDR3 DNA: TGCGCCAGCAGCGCCGGGACAGGGGTATCCTACGAGCAGTACTTC
CDR3 protein: CASSAGTGVSYEQYF

D gene: -
V gene: TRBV11-3
clone size: -
J gene: TRBJ2-5
CDR3 DNA: TGTGCCAGCAGCTTCGACAGGCTCCGAGAGACCCAGTACTTC
CDR3 protein: CASSFDRLRETQYF

D gene: TRBD2
V gene: TRBV4-3
clone size: -
J gene: TRBJ2-2
CDR3 DNA: TGCGCCAGCAGCCAGATAGCGGGAGCGAACACCGGGGAGCTGTTTTTT
CDR3 protein: CASSQIAGANTGELFF

D gene: -
V gene: TRBV6-6
clone size: -
J gene: TRBJ1-6
CDR3 DNA: TGTGCCAGCAGTTACCTGGATTATAATTCACCCCTCCACTTT
CDR3 protein: CASSYLDYNSPLHF

D gene: -
V gene: TRBV11-2
clone size: once
J gene: TRBJ1-5
CDR3 DNA: TGTGCCAGCACCCTCTCCAGCCATAGCAATCAGCCCCAGCATTTT
CDR3 protein: CASTLSSHSNQPQHF

D gene: TRBD2
V gene: TRBV27
clone size: -
J gene: TRBJ2-1
CDR3 DNA: TGTGCCAGCAGCCCGGGACTAGCGAACGGTGAGCAGTTCTTC
CDR3 protein: CASSPGLANGEQFF

D gene: TRBD2
V gene: TRBV7-8
clone size: few
J gene: TRBJ2-2
CDR3 DNA: TGTGCCAGCAGCACGACTAGCGGGTACACCGGGGAGCTGTTTTTT
CDR3 protein: CASSTTSGYTGELFF

D gene: -
V gene: TRBV7-9
clone size: -
J gene: TRBJ2-6
CDR3 DNA: TGTGCCAGCAGACCTCCCCCGGGGCTCGGGGCCAACGTCCTGACTTTC
CDR3 protein: CASRPPPGLGANVLTF

D gene: TRBD1
V gene: TRBV5-4
clone size: -
J gene: TRBJ2-5
CDR3 DNA: TGTGCCAGCAGCCCGGACAGGGGGCGGGAGACCCAGTACTTC
CDR3 protein: CASSPDRGRETQYF

D gene: -
V gene: TRBV5-1
clone size: -
J gene: TRBJ1-5
CDR3 DNA: TGCGCCAGCAGCTTGGCCGGGGGGAGTCAGCCCCAGCATTTT
CDR3 protein: CASSLAGGSQPQHF

D gene: -
V gene: TRBV27
clone size: -
J gene: TRBJ2-3
CDR3 DNA: TGTGCCAGCAGTTTAGTGGCGGGGGATACGCAGTATTTT
CDR3 protein: CASSLVAGDTQYF

D gene: -
V gene: TRBV21-1
clone size: -
J gene: TRBJ2-1
CDR3 DNA: TGTGCCAGCAGCAAAGGCCGGCGGCAGGGGATAGATGAGCAGTTCTTC
CDR3 protein: CASSKGRRQGIDEQFF

D gene: -
V gene: TRBV7-9
clone size: once
J gene: TRBJ1-6
CDR3 DNA: TGTGCCAGCACGCGGGGGCCAGATAATAATTCACCCCTCCACTTT
CDR3 protein: CASTRGPDNNSPLHF

D gene: -
V gene: TRBV4-1
clone size: -
J gene: TRBJ2-5
CDR3 DNA: TGCGCCAGCAGCCAAGATGGGGCGGGAGAGACCCAGTACTTC
CDR3 protein: CASSQDGAGETQYF

D gene: -
V gene: TRBV9
clone size: -
J gene: TRBJ2-5
CDR3 DNA: TGTGCCAGCAGCGTTAGCGGTAAAGAGACCCAGTACTTC
CDR3 protein: CASSVSGKETQYF

D gene: -
V gene: TRBV18
clone size: -
J gene: TRBJ1-1
CDR3 DNA: TGTGCCAGCTCACCACAGGGGGACACTGAAGCTTTCTTT
CDR3 protein: CASSPQGDTEAFF

D gene: -
V gene: TRBV5-1
clone size: -
J gene: TRBJ2-1
CDR3 DNA: TGCGCCAGCAGCCCGGGGTCTAGTGATGAGCAGTTCTTC
CDR3 protein: CASSPGSSDEQFF

D gene: -
V gene: TRBV2
clone size: -
J gene: TRBJ1-2
CDR3 DNA: TGTGCCAGCAGTTTATCGCCGTCAACCTCTAACTATGGCTACACCTTC
CDR3 protein: CASSLSPSTSNYGYTF

D gene: -
V gene: TRBV18
clone size: -
J gene: TRBJ2-1
CDR3 DNA: TGTGCCAGCTCACTCAACAATGAGCAGTTCTTC
CDR3 protein: CASSLNNEQFF

D gene: -
V gene: TRBV2
clone size: -
J gene: TRBJ2-6
CDR3 DNA: TGTGCCAGCAGAGCCATTAGCTCTGGGGCCAACGTCCTGACTTTC
CDR3 protein: CASRAISSGANVLTF

D gene: -
V gene: TRBV7-9
clone size: -
J gene: TRBJ2-1
CDR3 DNA: TGTGCCAGCAGCTTAGCGCTGGCAGGAGTATACAATGAGCAGTTCTTC
CDR3 protein: CASSLALAGVYNEQFF

D gene: TRBD2
V gene: TRBV10-3
clone size: -
J gene: TRBJ2-7
CDR3 DNA: TGTGCCTCTAGAACTCCTAGCGGGAGGGAGGCTCCCTACGAGCAGTACTTC
CDR3 protein: CASRTPSGREAPYEQYF

D gene: -
V gene: TRBV19
clone size: -
J gene: TRBJ2-1
CDR3 DNA: TGTGCCAGTAGTATAGGGACAGTGGGACATGAGCAGTTCTTC
CDR3 protein: CASSIGTVGHEQFF

D gene: -
V gene: TRBV7-3
clone size: -
J gene: TRBJ2-3
CDR3 DNA: TGTGCCAGCAGCTCCATGGGGCGGCGCACAGATACGCAGTATTTT
CDR3 protein: CASSSMGRRTDTQYF

D gene: -
V gene: TRBV7-2
clone size: -
J gene: TRBJ2-2
CDR3 DNA: TGTGCCAGCAGCTTAGACCCCTCAGGGGTGACCGGGGAGCTGTTTTTT
CDR3 protein: CASSLDPSGVTGELFF

D gene: -
V gene: TRBV11-2
clone size: -
J gene: TRBJ1-2
CDR3 DNA: TGTGCCAGCAGCCCTTGGGAAGCGGATGGCTACACCTTC
CDR3 protein: CASSPWEADGYTF

D gene: -
V gene: TRBV19
clone size: -
J gene: TRBJ2-7
CDR3 DNA: TGTGCCAGTAGTAGTGTACAGGGCCGGACTATTCCCTACGAGCAGTACTTC
CDR3 protein: CASSSVQGRTIPYEQYF

D gene: -
V gene: TRBV7-2
clone size: once
J gene: TRBJ2-1
CDR3 DNA: TGTGCCAGCAGCTTAGGCTCGACCTCCTACAATGAGCAGTTCTTC
CDR3 protein: CASSLGSTSYNEQFF

D gene: -
V gene: TRBV15
clone size: -
J gene: TRBJ2-3
CDR3 DNA: TGTGCCACCGGAATGGGGGGGCGGGATACGCAGTATTTT
CDR3 protein: CATGMGGRDTQYF

D gene: -
V gene: TRBV2
clone size: -
J gene: TRBJ2-3
CDR3 DNA: TGTGCCAGCCTACCTTCGTCCTCGGCGCCTACGCAGTATTTT
CDR3 protein: CASLPSSSAPTQYF

D gene: TRBD1
V gene: TRBV15
clone size: -
J gene: TRBJ2-2
CDR3 DNA: TGTGCCACCAGCGCATACACCGGGACAGGGATCACCGGGGAGCTGTTTTTT
CDR3 protein: CATSAYTGTGITGELFF

D gene: -
V gene: TRBV6-5
clone size: -
J gene: TRBJ2-3
CDR3 DNA: TGTGCCAGCAGTGACTCTATGAGCACAGATACGCAGTATTTT
CDR3 protein: CASSDSMSTDTQYF

D gene: -
V gene: TRBV25-1
clone size: -
J gene: TRBJ1-5
CDR3 DNA: TGTGCCAGCAGTGATGGGGCAGGGTGGGTTCAGCCCCAGCATTTT
CDR3 protein: CASSDGAGWVQPQHF

D gene: -
V gene: TRBV4-3
clone size: -
J gene: TRBJ2-7
CDR3 DNA: TGCGCCAGCAGCCAAGAACAACAGTACTACGAGCAGTACTTC
CDR3 protein: CASSQEQQYYEQYF